A selection of T cell receptor beta chains follows, all from one sample in a study of T cell repertoires in aging, cancer and after chemotherapy. TCRdb analysed the multiplex PCR reads with MiXCR anew, one entry per CDR3 protein. The sample includes 4,800 or so distinct CDR3 sequences, 25% to 30% of them seen just once. The sequencing input was blood. The receptors were gathered from a human donor in good health. Each CDR3 is given with its conserved first and last residue. D genes are given only for firm matches. Clone size is shown for a subset of rows, as once, few, many or a class of expanded clone.

TRBJ1-6 TRBV5-1 - - CASSFNGAFNSPLHF TGCGCCAGCAGTTTCAACGGGGCATTTAATTCACCCCTCCACTTT
TRBJ2-3 TRBV10-3 - - CAITSRLVSDTQYF TGTGCCATCACTAGCCGACTAGTTTCAGATACGCAGTATTTT
TRBJ2-7 TRBV27 - TRBD1 CASSPQTDRGYEQYF TGTGCCAGCAGTCCTCAGACGGACAGGGGGTACGAGCAGTACTTC
TRBJ1-2 TRBV30 large - CAWSVGPGDNNGYTF TGTGCCTGGAGTGTAGGTCCGGGGGACAATAATGGCTACACCTTC
TRBJ2-2 TRBV12-3/TRBV12-4 - - CASSLAVLGVANTGELFF TGTGCCAGCAGTTTAGCAGTTCTGGGGGTTGCGAACACCGGGGAGCTGTTTTTT
TRBJ1-2 TRBV18 - - CASSLRGDVGYTF TGTGCCAGCTCACTAAGAGGGGACGTGGGCTACACCTTC
TRBJ2-7 TRBV18 - TRBD2 CASSPNSAIAGTSYEQYF TGTGCCAGCTCACCAAACAGTGCGATAGCGGGGACCTCCTACGAGCAGTACTTC
TRBJ2-1 TRBV12-3/TRBV12-4 - - CASSSSSELYNEQFF TGTGCCAGCAGTTCCTCCAGCGAGTTATACAATGAGCAGTTCTTC
TRBJ2-1 TRBV11-1 medium-sized TRBD1 CASSLLNRGRFNEQFF TGTGCCAGCAGCTTGCTCAACAGGGGGCGCTTCAATGAGCAGTTCTTC
TRBJ1-2 TRBV28 once TRBD1 CASSEGQGNYGYTF TGTGCCAGCAGTGAGGGACAGGGCAACTATGGCTACACCTTC
TRBJ1-3 TRBV19 large - CASSIGGVGNTIYF TGTGCCAGTAGTATAGGAGGGGTCGGAAACACCATATATTTT
TRBJ1-2 TRBV20-1 medium-sized TRBD1 CSASDTGGHGYTF TGCAGTGCTAGTGACACAGGGGGCCACGGCTACACCTTC
TRBJ2-5 TRBV5-6 - TRBD1 CASSLPDRVLSEETQYF TGTGCCAGCAGCCTTCCGGACAGGGTGCTCTCCGAAGAGACCCAGTACTTC
TRBJ1-4 TRBV30 medium-sized - CAWSVGAGTNEKLFF TGTGCCTGGAGTGTAGGGGCAGGGACTAATGAAAAACTGTTTTTT
TRBJ1-5 TRBV6-6 medium-sized - CASSYSSGRADQPQHF TGTGCCAGCAGTTACTCGAGCGGAAGGGCCGATCAGCCCCAGCATTTT